A selection of T cell receptor beta chains follows, all from one sample in a study of breast tumors, draining lymph nodes, adjacent tissues. Via MiXCR, TCRdb re-called the multiplex PCR reads, giving one row per CDR3 protein. The sample consists of 30,000 to 40,000 distinct CDR3 sequences, just over 35% of them appearing once. The material sequenced was breast tumor tissue. The receptors were gathered from a female donor with breast cancer. Some clones in this sample may be carry-over from other donors' samples. The CDR3 runs from the conserved cysteine through the conserved F or W. D genes are given only for firm matches. Only part of the rows carry a size: once, few, many, or a class if the clone is expanded.

>NA|TRBJ2-2|NA|TRBV9
TGTGCCAGTAGCGAAGGACCGAACACCGGGGGACTGTTTTTT
CASSEGPNTGGLFF
>NA|TRBJ1-5|NA|TRBV30
TGTGAAGACCCGATCAAACACGGAAGCGATCAGCCCCAGCATTTT
CEDPIKHGSDQPQHF
>NA|TRBJ2-7|NA|TRBV20-1
TGCAGTGCTAGTAGGGACGACCTCTCCTACGAGCAGTACTTC
CSASRDDLSYEQYF
>TRBD1|TRBJ2-1|many|TRBV6-6
TGTGCCAGCAGTTCCGGGACAGGGTTCTACAATGAGCAGTTCTTC
CASSSGTGFYNEQFF
>NA|TRBJ1-1|NA|TRBV6-6
TGTGCCAGCGCGCCAGGGGTGAACACTGAAGCTTTCTTT
CASAPGVNTEAFF
>NA|TRBJ2-1|many|TRBV4-1
TGCGCCAGCAGCCCCCGGGGCCCTAGCGACCACAATGAGCAGTTCTTC
CASSPRGPSDHNEQFF
>NA|TRBJ2-2|medium-sized|TRBV6-5
TGTGCCAGCAGTCCCCCGGGCCAGAACACCGGGGAGCTGTTTTTT
CASSPPGQNTGELFF
>TRBD1|TRBJ2-7|few|TRBV28
TGTGCCAGCAGTTTCCGGGACAGGAGCTCCTACGAGCAGTACTTC
CASSFRDRSSYEQYF
>NA|TRBJ2-1|few|TRBV28
TGTGCCAGCAGTTCCGGACAGAGCCGAGGAGAGGGTGAGCAGTTCTTC
CASSSGQSRGEGEQFF
>NA|TRBJ1-5|NA|TRBV28
TGTGCCAGCAGTTTCTGGAGAGATCAGCCCCAGCATTTT
CASSFWRDQPQHF
>NA|TRBJ2-3|NA|TRBV27
TGTGCCAGCAGTTTAAGGGGTGGCACAGATACGCAGTATTTT
CASSLRGGTDTQYF
>TRBD2|TRBJ2-7|NA|TRBV20-1
TGCAGTGCTCAGTCGGGACTAGCGGGAGGGCCCGTTAGGGGCGAGCAGTACTTC
CSAQSGLAGGPVRGEQYF
>TRBD1|TRBJ1-2|NA|TRBV7-8
TGTGCCAGCAGCGGACAGACAGGGGGCGGCTACACCTTC
CASSGQTGGGYTF
>NA|TRBJ1-1|few|TRBV10-3
TGTGCCATCAGTGAGTACGCCGTCGGCACGAACACTGAAGCTTTCTTT
CAISEYAVGTNTEAFF
>TRBD2|TRBJ2-3|many|TRBV20-1
TGCAGCGTTAGCGGGAGGGGGGCAGATACGCAGTATTTT
CSVSGRGADTQYF
>TRBD2|TRBJ2-3|few|TRBV12-3/TRBV12-4
TGTGCCAGCAGGCTATTTTTGGGACTAGCGGGAGCAGGGACAGATACGCAGTATTTT
CASRLFLGLAGAGTDTQYF
>NA|TRBJ2-1|few|TRBV16
TGTGCCAGCAGCCCCTCCGGGAAAGATGAGCAGTTCTTC
CASSPSGKDEQFF
>TRBD2|TRBJ2-3|many|TRBV20-1
TGCAGTGCTTTACTAGCGGGAGTTTCTGATACGCAGTATTTT
CSALLAGVSDTQYF
>TRBD2|TRBJ2-3|NA|TRBV12-3/TRBV12-4
TGTGCCAACGGGGGGGACGCAGATGCGCAGTATTTT
CANGGDADAQYF
>NA|TRBJ2-3|many|TRBV7-2
TGTGCCAGCAGTTCTTTAACTGCAGATACGCAGTATTTT
CASSSLTADTQYF
>TRBD1|TRBJ2-1|many|TRBV7-6
TGTGCCAGCAGCCTCGGACAGGGGGGATACAATGAGCAGTTCTTC
CASSLGQGGYNEQFF
>NA|TRBJ1-3|many|TRBV24-1
TGTGCCACCAGTGATAGCGGGGCCTCTGGAAACACCATATATTTT
CATSDSGASGNTIYF
>TRBD2|TRBJ2-1|many|TRBV19
TGTGCCAGTAGTATAGATGGGTGGGTAGCGGGAGGGCGATCTAATGAGCAGTTCTTC
CASSIDGWVAGGRSNEQFF
>NA|TRBJ1-5|NA|TRBV12-3/TRBV12-4
TGTGCCAGCAGTTTGAAGGGGAAGACCCTCTATAGCAATCAGCCCCTGCACTTT
CASSLKGKTLYSNQPLHF
>NA|TRBJ2-2|many|TRBV11-2
TGTGCCAGCAGCTTCTCTCCCGGGGGAACAGGCTTGATGTTTTTT
CASSFSPGGTGLMFF
>NA|TRBJ2-3|many|TRBV4-2
TGTGCCAGCAGCCAAGTAAGGGCGACAGATACGCAGTATTTT
CASSQVRATDTQYF
>NA|TRBJ2-1|many|TRBV9
TGTGCCAGCAGCGTAGATCTCAGGGTGGGCAATGAGCAGTTCTTC
CASSVDLRVGNEQFF
>NA|TRBJ2-7|NA|TRBV10-1
TGCGCCAGCAGTGAAACAGGGACCTACGAGCAGTACTTC
CASSETGTYEQYF
>NA|TRBJ1-6|NA|TRBV6-5
TGTGCCAGCAGTTACAAGATCGACCGGGGACCCCTCCACTTT
CASSYKIDRGPLHF
>NA|TRBJ2-1|many|TRBV7-8
TGTGCCAGCAGCTTAGAGGGTAGCGGAACCTACAATGAGCAGTTCTTC
CASSLEGSGTYNEQFF
>TRBD1|TRBJ2-7|many|TRBV7-2
TGTGCCAGCAGCCCGGACAGGGGGAGGTCCTACGAGCAGTACTTC
CASSPDRGRSYEQYF
>TRBD1|TRBJ2-1|many|TRBV7-6
TGTGCCAGCAGACAGGGGCCATACAATGAGCAGTTCTTC
CASRQGPYNEQFF
>NA|TRBJ2-2|many|TRBV11-3
TGTGCCAGCAGCCTGAGCGGGACCGGGGAGCTGTTTTTT
CASSLSGTGELFF
>NA|TRBJ1-3|many|TRBV6-1
TGTGCCAGCAGCGACGGACAGGGAAACACCATATATTTT
CASSDGQGNTIYF
>NA|TRBJ1-5|many|TRBV6-1
TGTGCCAGCGCCAGGCAGCTTAATCAGCCCCAGCATTTT
CASARQLNQPQHF
>TRBD1|TRBJ1-2|NA|TRBV24-1
TGTGCCACCAGTACCGGGACAGCTGAGGGCTACACCTTC
CATSTGTAEGYTF
>NA|TRBJ1-5|few|TRBV27
TGTGCCAGCAGTTTATCAGCGGGGGAAGGTCAGCCCCAGCATTTT
CASSLSAGEGQPQHF
>NA|TRBJ2-7|many|TRBV6-1
TGTGCCAGCAGTCACACAGGGGAGCAGTACTTC
CASSHTGEQYF
>TRBD2|TRBJ2-1|NA|TRBV11-3
TGTGCCAGCAGCTTAGGGACTAGCGGGAGTCTGAATGAGCAGTTCTTC
CASSLGTSGSLNEQFF
>TRBD1|TRBJ2-7|NA|TRBV3-1
TGTGCCAGCAGCCACACGGACAGGGGAACGTCCTACGAGCAGTACTTC
CASSHTDRGTSYEQYF
>NA|TRBJ2-7|NA|TRBV20-1
TGCAGTGCTCAGGCTGACTCCTACGAGCAGTACTTC
CSAQADSYEQYF
>TRBD2|TRBJ2-1|NA|TRBV7-9
TGTGCCAGCAGCCAGATAGCGGGAGGGGACAATGAGCAGTTCTTC
CASSQIAGGDNEQFF
>TRBD1|TRBJ1-3|many|TRBV24-1
TGTGCCACCAGTGATTCCAGGGGGTCTGGAAACACCATATATTTT
CATSDSRGSGNTIYF
>TRBD2|TRBJ2-7|many|TRBV7-8
TGTGCCAGCAGCTCTATGACTAGCCATCCCTACGAGCAGTACTTC
CASSSMTSHPYEQYF
>NA|TRBJ1-3|NA|TRBV11-2
TGTGCCAGCAGCTTGATGCAGGGCGCCTCTGGAAACACCATATATTTT
CASSLMQGASGNTIYF
>NA|TRBJ2-6|many|TRBV12-3/TRBV12-4
TGTGCCAGCAGTTACCAGGGGGCCAACGTCCTGACTTTC
CASSYQGANVLTF
>NA|TRBJ2-7|many|TRBV19
TGTGCCAGTAGTGTGACCGATTTCTACGAGCAGTACTTC
CASSVTDFYEQYF
>TRBD1|TRBJ1-6|many|TRBV2
TGTGCCAGCAGTTTACAGGGGGTCACAAATTCACCCCTCCACTTT
CASSLQGVTNSPLHF
>TRBD2|TRBJ2-3|few|TRBV3-1
TGTGCCAGCAGCCAAGACGGAGCGGGAGGGTTCACAGATACGCAGTATTTT
CASSQDGAGGFTDTQYF
>NA|TRBJ2-2|NA|TRBV6-5
TGTGCCAGCAGCCGGACGGATAACACCGGGGAGCTGTTTTTT
CASSRTDNTGELFF
>NA|TRBJ2-3|many|TRBV7-2
TGTGCCAGCAGCTTGGGGGATTTTACGCAGTATTTT
CASSLGDFTQYF